One and the same sample provided the 10 T cell receptor beta chains below, sequenced in a study of T cells after yellow fever vaccination. TCRdb re-called the 5' RACE reads with MiXCR, one entry per CDR3 protein. The sample yields 600,000 to 750,000 distinct CDR3 sequences, around an eighth seen once. Here the sequenced sample was PBMCs, taken on the day of the yellow fever booster vaccination. The receptor set was obtained from a man aged 25-40 years who received the YFV17D yellow fever vaccine.

V is TRBV19 and J is TRBJ1-1; a weak D match, TRBD1 (5 bases). Germline-derived CDR1 and CDR2 are LNHDA and SQIVND (reference sequence). V was pared by 8 bases and J by 3 bases, with 10 bases between. This CDR3 has 12 residues. The CDR3 coding sequence is TGTGCCAGTGAGGGACGTCACACTGAAGCTTTCTTT. Protein sequence: CASEGRHTEAFF.

This clonotype turned up a few times. V and J are TRBV11-2 and TRBJ2-7; D possibly uses TRBD1 or TRBD2 (5 bases each). Germline CDR1 and CDR2: SGHAT and FQNNGV. The CDR3 covers 16 residues. Trimming cost V 0 bases and J 3 bases, with 15 bases left between them. The CDR3 here is CASSLDLTGTNYEQYF. CDR3 DNA: TGTGCCAGCAGCTTAGATCTAACCGGGACCAACTACGAGCAGTACTTC.

This clonotype was observed a few times. The rearrangement joins TRBV6-2 or TRBV6-3 to TRBJ2-5; 9 nucleotides match TRBD1. The CDR3 runs 13 residues. Trimming removed 6 bases from V and 5 bases from J; junction bases left unmatched: 4. In germline, CDR1 is MNHEY, CDR2 SVGEGT. This CDR3 is CASRGTGKETQYF. In DNA, the CDR3 is TGTGCCAGCAGAGGGACAGGGAAGGAGACCCAGTACTTC.

This clonotype was counted at least ten times. V and J are TRBV7-9 and TRBJ2-3; D uncertain. CDR1 and CDR2 (germline): SEHNR, FQNEAQ (reference sequence). Trimming took 0 bases from V and 2 from J, leaving 9 bases between them. This CDR3 region has 15 residues. The CDR3: CASSLALPSTDTQYF. The CDR3 nucleotides are TGTGCCAGCAGCTTAGCGCTCCCCTCCACAGATACGCAGTATTTT. The full variable domain, with the rest looked up from reference TRBV7-9 and TRBJ2-3, is DTGVSQNPRHKITKRGQNVTFRCDPISEHNRLYWYRQTLGQGPEFLTYFQNEAQLEKSRLLSDRFSAERPKGSFSTLEIQRTEQGDSAMYLCASSLALPSTDTQYFGPGTRLTVL.

The chain joins TRBV7-6 to TRBJ1-6, with D possibly TRBD1 on 6 matching bases. Per the germline V gene, CDR1 is SGHVS and CDR2 is FNYEAQ. There are 16 residues in the CDR3. Trimming removed 5 bases from V and 8 bases from J, with 19 bases in between. The CDR3 protein is CASSRNTRGDYSPLHF. CDR3 DNA sequence: TGTGCCAGCAGCCGCAATACCAGGGGAGATTATTCACCCCTCCACTTT. Together with reference TRBV7-6 and TRBJ1-6, the CDR3 gives the full variable domain: GAGVSQSPRYKVTKRGQDVALRCDPISGHVSLYWYRQALGQGPEFLTYFNYEAQQDKSGLPNDRFSAERPEGSISTLTIQRTEQRDSAMYRCASSRNTRGDYSPLHFGNGTRLTVT.

This clonotype turned up a few times. The rearrangement joins TRBV19 to TRBJ2-1; TRBD1 matches at 11 bases. The CDR3 covers 16 residues. V shed 5 bases, J shed 7 bases, and the junction held 10 bases outside the gene matches. Germline CDR1 is LNHDA and CDR2 is SQIVND (reference sequence). Here the CDR3 DNA reads TGTGCCAGTAGTCTCCAATCCGGGACAGGGGGGAATGAGCAGTTCTTC. It translates to CASSLQSGTGGNEQFF.

The table lists this clonotype with a few counts. The chain carries TRBV20-1 and TRBJ2-5, with 8 positions matching TRBD2. Germline-derived CDR1 and CDR2 are DFQATT and SNEGSKA (reference sequence). V shed 3 bases and J 5 bases; nucleotides not matched to a gene: 8. CDR3 length: 14 residues. CDR3 in amino acids: CSASGAGAWETQYF. The CDR3 DNA reads TGCAGTGCTAGTGGAGCGGGAGCATGGGAGACCCAGTACTTC.

This clonotype was seen a few times. CDR3 coding DNA: TGTGCCAGCAGTTTTACCGTTTTGGAGACCCAGTACTTC. Translated: CASSFTVLETQYF. This chain links TRBV12-3 or TRBV12-4 with TRBJ2-5, with D unresolved. This CDR3 is built from 13 residues. The V and J ends lost 3 bases and 5 bases respectively, with 10 bases between them.

The chain is built from TRBV6-1 and TRBJ2-1; 10 positions match TRBD2. CDR1 is MNHNS and CDR2 is SASEGT in the germline V gene. The junction had 14 bases not matched to a gene; V was cut back by 6 bases and J by 6 bases. The CDR3 has 17 residues. The CDR3 reads CASSHSGRARSVNEQFF. CDR3 DNA sequence: TGTGCCAGCAGCCACAGCGGGAGGGCCCGGTCCGTCAATGAGCAGTTCTTC.

This clonotype was seen only a few times. CDR3: CASSYQTRGPGDEQFF. CDR3 in DNA: TGTGCCAGCAGTTACCAGACCCGGGGCCCGGGGGATGAGCAGTTCTTC. The chain couples TRBV6-2 or TRBV6-3 to TRBJ2-1, with TRBD2 as a possible D gene (6 bases). V was pared by 2 bases and J by 8 bases, with 19 bases between. Germline V lookup: CDR1 MNHEY, CDR2 SVGEGT. This CDR3 spans 16 amino acids.